This section outlines one T cell receptor beta chain sequence together with its context. Its target is unknown. The data were taken from a study of T cell responses to AZD1222 COVID-19 vaccine. Notes on the study in general: Increases in Spike-specific TCR breadth and depth were seen after two AZD1222 doses. The donor group comprised mostly white British people and more females; the analysis possibly underestimated clonal diversity.

The CDR3 extends over 12 amino acids. Trimming shortened V by 6 bases and J by 10 bases, and 13 bases separated the two germline ends. Clones were sequenced by immunoSEQ multiplex PCR, and TCRdb holds only the in-frame ones, with some missing. The table lists approximately 180,000 clones, around nine tenths of them singletons, with roughly 8% in the top ten. Sequenced material: peripheral blood, taken on day 0 of AZD1222 vaccination. V is TRBV12-3 or TRBV12-4 and J is TRBJ2-1, with no clear D. The receptor was derived from an adult in good health. This CDR3 is CASSPTLGEQFF. CDR3 bases: TGTGCCAGCAGCCCCACTTTGGGCGAGCAGTTCTTC.